These 11 T cell receptor beta chains were sequenced from one sample in a study of cytomegalovirus exposure and HLA in healthy donors. The PCR made use of 60 Vbeta and 13 Jbeta primers. Clones were read by immunoSEQ multiplex PCR, and TCRdb kept only the in-frame ones, dropping some. The data hold roughly 150,000 clones, with roughly three quarters observed a single time. The sample comprised PBMCs. These receptors came from a man younger than 40 in good health and CMV-seronegative.

This clone has a single count. Here the CDR3 reads CASRQMTRENIQYF. The CDR3 DNA reads as TGTGCCAGCAGACAAATGACTCGCGAAAACATTCAGTACTTC. The chain is built from TRBV28 and TRBJ2-4; D unresolved. Germline values: CDR1 MDHEN, CDR2 SYDVKM. V was cut by 6 bases and J by 5 bases, with 14 bases left in between. The CDR3 loop spans 14 amino acids.

The gene calls are TRBV30 and TRBJ1-5; 9 bases are a match to TRBD1. Germline lookup yields CDR1 GTSNPN and CDR2 SVGIG (reference sequence). V was pared by 5 bases and J by 4 bases, with 9 bases of the junction left unmatched. The CDR3 is 15 residues long. CDR3 region: CAWAIGTGKNQPQHF. In nucleotides, the CDR3 is TGTGCCTGGGCGATCGGGACAGGGAAAAATCAGCCCCAGCATTTT.

This clone appeared a single time. The chain couples TRBV7-2 to TRBJ2-4; D might be TRBD2 (5 bases). The CDR3 totals 15 residues. V lost 5 bases and J lost 6, with 17 bases in between. Per germline, CDR1 SGHTA and CDR2 FQGNSA. The CDR3 reads CASSQLVSRGNIQYF. The CDR3 nucleotides read TGTGCCAGCAGCCAGCTGGTCAGTCGGGGAAACATTCAGTACTTC.

In its sample, this clone was seen once. V usage is TRBV18 and J usage is TRBJ1-3; D perhaps matches TRBD1 (6 bases). CDR1 and CDR2 from the germline V gene are KGHSH and LQKENI. The CDR3 runs to 16 residues. The V gene lost 6 bases and the J gene lost 0 bases, with 15 bases spanning the gap. The CDR3 DNA is TGTGCCAGCTCCGGGGGGCCGGTGGGCTCTGGAAACACCATATATTTT. Its translation is CASSGGPVGSGNTIYF.

The rearrangement links TRBV28 to TRBJ2-7; D may be TRBD2 (6 bases). Germline V lookup: CDR1 MDHEN, CDR2 SYDVKM. The CDR3 is 12 residues long. Trimming took 3 bases from V and 6 from J, leaving 9 bases between them. The CDR3, as DNA: TGTGCCAGCAGTTTGTTCGGGAGCGAGCAGTACTTC. Residues: CASSLFGSEQYF.

The chain links TRBV7-9 to TRBJ2-7; 14 bases map to TRBD2. Per germline, CDR1 SEHNR and CDR2 FQNEAQ (reference sequence). The CDR3 contains 18 residues. J lost 1 base, V lost 3 bases, and 8 bases had no gene match. The CDR3 sequence is CASSFRGTSGGGSYEQYF. The CDR3 DNA reads TGTGCCAGCAGCTTTAGGGGGACTAGCGGGGGAGGTTCCTACGAGCAGTACTTC.

The J gene is TRBJ2-3, the V gene TRBV9; D is possibly TRBD2 (5 bases). Trimming pared 2 bases from V and 3 bases from J, leaving 10 bases between. The CDR3 sequence is 14 residues long. Germline CDR1 reads SGDLS; CDR2 reads YYNGEE. The CDR3 DNA follows: TGTGCCAGCAGCGTTGCTCGGACTACAGATACGCAGTATTTT. Protein product: CASSVARTTDTQYF.

This clone occurred once. The rearrangement uses TRBV5-6 and TRBJ1-1; D not certain. The CDR3 has 13 amino acids. V lost 0 bases and J lost 11, with 14 bases in between. The V gene's germline CDR1 is SGHDT and CDR2 YYEEEE. This chain's CDR3 is CASSLGPTAGAFF. The CDR3 nucleotides read TGTGCCAGCAGCTTGGGCCCAACGGCGGGGGCTTTCTTT.

This sequence joins TRBV2 and TRBJ2-7; D is possibly TRBD2 (7 bases). The CDR3 totals 14 residues. The germline gives CDR1 SNHLY, CDR2 FYNNEI. Between the trimmed V and J ends, which lost 6 bases and 11 bases, there was a span of 23 bases. CDR3 in amino acids: CASRGRGGEGVKYF. The CDR3 coding sequence is TGTGCCAGCAGGGGCAGGGGTGGGGAGGGGGTAAAGTACTTC. Full variable domain (missing parts from reference TRBV2 and TRBJ2-7): EPEVTQTPSHQVTQMGQEVILRCVPISNHLYFYWYRQILGQKVEFLVSFYNNEISEKSEIFDDQFSVERPDGSNFTLKIRSTKLEDSAMYFCASRGRGGEGVKYFGPGTRLTVT.

This clone was counted a few times. The chain employs TRBV6-5 and TRBJ2-7; TRBD1 matches 7 bases. The CDR3 is 14 residues long. Germline V gene lookup returns CDR1 MNHEY and CDR2 SVGAGI. V lost 4 bases and J lost 2; bases outside the gene matches: 5. The CDR3: CASSLWTGAYEQYF. In DNA form, the CDR3 reads TGTGCCAGCAGTTTGTGGACAGGCGCCTACGAGCAGTACTTC.

V and J are TRBV6-6 and TRBJ2-5, with TRBD1 matching 7 bases. Germline V gene lookup returns CDR1 MNHNY and CDR2 SVGAGI (reference sequence). The J segment lost 5 bases and the V segment lost 6 bases, leaving 3 bases of the junction unmatched. This CDR3 has 12 amino acids. The CDR3 reads CASRLQGETQYF. CDR3 bases: TGTGCCAGCAGGTTACAGGGGGAGACCCAGTACTTC.